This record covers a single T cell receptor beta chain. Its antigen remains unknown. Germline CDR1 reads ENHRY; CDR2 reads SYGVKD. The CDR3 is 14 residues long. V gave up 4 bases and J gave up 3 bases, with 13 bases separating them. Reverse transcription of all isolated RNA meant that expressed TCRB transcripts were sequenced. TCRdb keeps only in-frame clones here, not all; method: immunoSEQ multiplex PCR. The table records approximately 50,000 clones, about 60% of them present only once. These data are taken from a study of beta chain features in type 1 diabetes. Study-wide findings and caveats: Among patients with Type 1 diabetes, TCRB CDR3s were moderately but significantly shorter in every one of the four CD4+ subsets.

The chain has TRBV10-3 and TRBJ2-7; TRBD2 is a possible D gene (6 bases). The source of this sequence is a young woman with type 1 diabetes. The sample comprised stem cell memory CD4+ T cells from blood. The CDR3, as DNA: TGTGCCATCAGTGTTCCGGGAGAAGTCTACGAGCAGTACTTC. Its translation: CAISVPGEVYEQYF.